One sample yielded the 5 T cell receptor beta chains listed below, sequenced in a study of graft-versus-host responses after intestinal transplantation. Assay used: immunoSEQ multiplex PCR; TCRdb lists only in-frame clones, some missing. The sample has about 97,000 clones, about 93% seen once; the top ten hold about 16%. The source was PBMCs, collected 453 days after intestinal transplant. The receptor set was obtained from a human patient who received an intestinal transplant, so some T cells may come from the graft donor.

The V gene is TRBV18, the J gene TRBJ2-4; D gene unclear. V shed 1 base and J shed 0 bases, with 10 bases lying between them. The CDR3 length is 16 residues. Germline CDR1 reads KGHSH; CDR2 reads LQKENI. The CDR3: CASSPQGLSAKNIQYF. The CDR3 DNA is TGTGCCAGCTCACCACAGGGCCTGTCAGCCAAAAACATTCAGTACTTC.

The DNA of the CDR3 is TGCGCCAGCAGTGACAGAGCCTACGAGCAGTACTTC. It specifies CASSDRAYEQYF. The chain combines TRBV10-2 with TRBJ2-7; D gene unclear. Germline assignment: CDR1 WSHSY and CDR2 SAAADI. Between the trimmed V and J ends, which lost 3 bases and 2 bases, there was a span of 5 bases. This CDR3 has 12 amino acids.

To note about this clone: One end of the junction varies from germline; a read error may be responsible. The V call is TRBV5-1, the J call TRBJ2-5; D may match TRBD1 or TRBD2 (5 bases each). The CDR3 sequence is 14 residues long. The germline V gene has CDR1 SGHRS and CDR2 YFSETQ. The CDR3: CTSSLVVWGETQYF. The CDR3 DNA follows: TGCACCAGCAGCTTGGTAGTCTGGGGGGAGACCCAGTACTTC.

The rearrangement uses TRBV9 and TRBJ1-1; D is ambiguous. The CDR3 sequence is 14 residues long. Deletions cut 3 bases from V and 0 bases from J, with 9 bases between. Per the germline V gene, CDR1 is SGDLS and CDR2 is YYNGEE. CDR3: CASSAFPMNTEAFF. The CDR3 nucleotides are TGTGCCAGCAGCGCCTTCCCGATGAACACTGAAGCTTTCTTT.

The chain is built from TRBV6-6 and TRBJ2-7, with D unclear. This CDR3 spans 15 amino acids. V was pared by 0 bases and J by 1 base, with 10 bases between. Germline V lookup: CDR1 MNHNY, CDR2 SVGAGI (reference sequence). The CDR3 bases are TGTGCCAGCAGTTACTCGGGTACCATGTCCTACGAGCAGTACTTC. Encoded protein: CASSYSGTMSYEQYF.